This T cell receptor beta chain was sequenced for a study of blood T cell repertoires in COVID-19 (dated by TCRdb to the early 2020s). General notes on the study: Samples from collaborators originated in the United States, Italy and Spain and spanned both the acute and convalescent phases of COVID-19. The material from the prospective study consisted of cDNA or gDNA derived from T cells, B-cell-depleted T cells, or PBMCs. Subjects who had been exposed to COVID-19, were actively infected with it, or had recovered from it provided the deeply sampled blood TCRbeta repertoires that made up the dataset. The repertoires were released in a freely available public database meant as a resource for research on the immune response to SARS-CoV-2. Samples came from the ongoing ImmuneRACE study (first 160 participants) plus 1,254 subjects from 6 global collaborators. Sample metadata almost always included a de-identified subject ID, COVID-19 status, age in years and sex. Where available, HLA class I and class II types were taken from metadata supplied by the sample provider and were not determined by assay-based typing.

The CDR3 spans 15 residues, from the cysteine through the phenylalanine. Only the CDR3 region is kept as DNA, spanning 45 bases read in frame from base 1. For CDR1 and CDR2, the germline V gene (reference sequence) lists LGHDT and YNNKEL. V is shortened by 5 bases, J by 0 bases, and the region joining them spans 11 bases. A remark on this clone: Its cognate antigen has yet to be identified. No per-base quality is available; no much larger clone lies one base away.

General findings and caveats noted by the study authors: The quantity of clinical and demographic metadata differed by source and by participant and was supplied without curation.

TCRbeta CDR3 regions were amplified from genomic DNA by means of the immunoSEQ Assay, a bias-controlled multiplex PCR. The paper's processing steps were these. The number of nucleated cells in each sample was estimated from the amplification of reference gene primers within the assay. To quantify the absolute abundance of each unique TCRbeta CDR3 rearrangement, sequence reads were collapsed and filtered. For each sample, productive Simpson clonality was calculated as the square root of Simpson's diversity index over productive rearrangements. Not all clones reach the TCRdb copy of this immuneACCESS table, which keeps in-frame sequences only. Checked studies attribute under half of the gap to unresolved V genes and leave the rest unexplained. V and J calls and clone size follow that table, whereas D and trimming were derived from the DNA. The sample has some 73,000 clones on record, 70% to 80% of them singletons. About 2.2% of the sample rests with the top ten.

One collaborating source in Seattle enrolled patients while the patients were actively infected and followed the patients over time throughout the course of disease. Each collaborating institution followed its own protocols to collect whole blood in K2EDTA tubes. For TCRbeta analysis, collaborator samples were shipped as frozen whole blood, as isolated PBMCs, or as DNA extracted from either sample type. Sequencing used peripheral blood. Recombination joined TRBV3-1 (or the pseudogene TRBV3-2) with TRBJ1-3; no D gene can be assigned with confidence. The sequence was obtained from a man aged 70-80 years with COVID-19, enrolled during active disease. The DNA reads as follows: TGTGCCAGCAGCAACCTCCGGAGCTCTGGAAACACCATATATTTT. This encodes CASSNLRSSGNTIYF.